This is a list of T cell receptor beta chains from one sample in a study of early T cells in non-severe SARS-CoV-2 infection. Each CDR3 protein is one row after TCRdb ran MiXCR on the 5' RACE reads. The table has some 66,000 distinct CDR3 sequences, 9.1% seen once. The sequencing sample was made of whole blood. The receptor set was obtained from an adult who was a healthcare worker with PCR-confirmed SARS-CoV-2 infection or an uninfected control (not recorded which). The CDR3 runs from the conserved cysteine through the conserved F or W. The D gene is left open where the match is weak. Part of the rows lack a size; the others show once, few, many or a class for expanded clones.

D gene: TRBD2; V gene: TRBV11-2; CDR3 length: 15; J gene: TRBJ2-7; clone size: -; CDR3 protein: CASSFHSGSQGEQYF; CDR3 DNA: TGTGCCAGCAGCTTCCATAGCGGGAGCCAGGGGGAGCAGTACTTC
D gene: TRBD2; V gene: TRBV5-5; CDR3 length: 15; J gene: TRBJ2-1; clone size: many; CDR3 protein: CASRRGLAGWNEQFF; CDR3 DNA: TGTGCCAGCAGGCGGGGACTAGCGGGATGGAATGAGCAGTTCTTC
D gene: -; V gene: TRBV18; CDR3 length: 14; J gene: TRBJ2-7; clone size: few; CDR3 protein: CASRGARETYEQYF; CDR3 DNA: TGTGCCAGCCGGGGGGCTAGAGAGACCTACGAGCAGTACTTC
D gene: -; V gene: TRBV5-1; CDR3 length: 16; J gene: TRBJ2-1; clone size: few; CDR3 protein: CASSPRAGRSYNEQFF; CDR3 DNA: TGCGCCAGCAGCCCCCGTGCAGGAAGGTCCTACAATGAGCAGTTCTTC
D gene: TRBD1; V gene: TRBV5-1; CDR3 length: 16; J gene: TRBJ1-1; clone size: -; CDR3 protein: CASSLAPQGADTEAFF; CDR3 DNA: TGCGCCAGCAGCTTGGCCCCGCAGGGGGCGGACACTGAAGCTTTCTTT
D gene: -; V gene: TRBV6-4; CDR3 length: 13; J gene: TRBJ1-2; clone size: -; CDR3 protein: CASSPGANYGYTF; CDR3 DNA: TGTGCCAGCAGCCCGGGGGCTAACTATGGCTACACCTTC
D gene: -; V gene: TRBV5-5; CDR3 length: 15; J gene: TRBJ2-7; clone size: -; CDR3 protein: CASSPSRRFPYEQYF; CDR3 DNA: TGTGCCAGCAGCCCGAGTCGGAGGTTCCCCTACGAGCAGTACTTC
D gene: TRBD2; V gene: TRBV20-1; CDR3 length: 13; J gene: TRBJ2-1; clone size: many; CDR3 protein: CSAKASGRANQFF; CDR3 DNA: TGCAGTGCTAAGGCTAGCGGGAGGGCCAATCAGTTCTTC
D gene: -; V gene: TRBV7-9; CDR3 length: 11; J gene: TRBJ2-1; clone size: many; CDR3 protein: CASSLAGEQFF; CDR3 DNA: TGTGCCAGCAGCTTAGCAGGGGAGCAGTTCTTC
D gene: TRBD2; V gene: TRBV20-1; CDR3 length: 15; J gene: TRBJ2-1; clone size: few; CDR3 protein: CSARDEREIDNEQFF; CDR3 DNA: TGCAGTGCTAGAGACGAGCGGGAGATCGACAATGAGCAGTTCTTC
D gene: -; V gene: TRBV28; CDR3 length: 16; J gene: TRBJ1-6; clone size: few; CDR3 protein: CASKPPRAGLNSPLHF; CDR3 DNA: TGTGCCAGCAAACCCCCTCGGGCAGGGCTTAATTCACCCCTCCACTTT
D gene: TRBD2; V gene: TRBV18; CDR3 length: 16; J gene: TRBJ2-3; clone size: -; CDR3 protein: CASSPLAGPGTDTQYF; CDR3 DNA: TGTGCCAGCTCACCATTAGCGGGGCCGGGAACAGATACGCAGTATTTT
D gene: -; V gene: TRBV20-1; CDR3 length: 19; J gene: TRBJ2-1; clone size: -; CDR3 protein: CSARDRGSFRGIFNNEQFF; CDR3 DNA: TGCAGTGCTAGAGACAGAGGGAGTTTCCGCGGGATTTTCAACAATGAGCAGTTCTTC
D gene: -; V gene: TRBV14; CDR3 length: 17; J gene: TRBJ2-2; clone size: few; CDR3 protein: CASSQDRGRANTGELFF; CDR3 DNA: TGTGCCAGCAGCCAAGATCGAGGTAGAGCGAACACCGGGGAGCTGTTTTTT
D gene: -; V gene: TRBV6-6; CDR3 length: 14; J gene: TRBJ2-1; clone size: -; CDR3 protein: CASSYSGRLNEQFF; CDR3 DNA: TGTGCCAGCAGTTACTCCGGGCGGTTGAATGAGCAGTTCTTC
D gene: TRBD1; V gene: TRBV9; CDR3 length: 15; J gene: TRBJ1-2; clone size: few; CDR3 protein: CASSVGSPGGLGYTF; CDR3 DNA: TGTGCCAGCAGCGTAGGGAGCCCAGGGGGTCTGGGCTACACCTTC
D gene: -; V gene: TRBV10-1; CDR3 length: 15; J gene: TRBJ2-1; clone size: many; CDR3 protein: CASSDARWSYNEQFF; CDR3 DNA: TGCGCCAGCAGTGATGCCCGCTGGTCCTACAATGAGCAGTTCTTC
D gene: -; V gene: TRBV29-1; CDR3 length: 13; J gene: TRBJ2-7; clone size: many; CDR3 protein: CSVETTQGGEQYF; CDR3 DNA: TGCAGCGTTGAAACAACTCAGGGGGGCGAGCAGTACTTC
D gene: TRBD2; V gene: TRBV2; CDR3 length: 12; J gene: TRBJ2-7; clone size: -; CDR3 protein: CASGGLAGEQYF; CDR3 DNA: TGTGCCAGCGGAGGCCTAGCGGGAGAGCAGTACTTC
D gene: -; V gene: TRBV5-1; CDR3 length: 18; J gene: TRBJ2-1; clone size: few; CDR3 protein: CASSFSPRSPLFTNEQFF; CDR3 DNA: TGCGCCAGCAGCTTTAGCCCTCGATCTCCTCTCTTCACCAATGAGCAGTTCTTC
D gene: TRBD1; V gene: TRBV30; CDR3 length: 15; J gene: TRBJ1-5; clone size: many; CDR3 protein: CAWSPSDRRNQPQHF; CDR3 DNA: TGTGCCTGGAGTCCGTCGGACAGGCGCAATCAGCCCCAGCATTTT
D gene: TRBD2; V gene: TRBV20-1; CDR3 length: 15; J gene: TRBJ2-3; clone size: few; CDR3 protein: CSAKQLAARTDTQYF; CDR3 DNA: TGCAGTGCAAAACAACTAGCGGCTCGCACAGATACGCAGTATTTT
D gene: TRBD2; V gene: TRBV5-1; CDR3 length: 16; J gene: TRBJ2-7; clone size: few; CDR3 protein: CASSLVFSGITYEQYF; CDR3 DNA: TGCGCCAGCAGCTTGGTATTTAGCGGGATTACCTACGAGCAGTACTTC
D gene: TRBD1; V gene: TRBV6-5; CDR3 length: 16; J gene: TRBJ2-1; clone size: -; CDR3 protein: CASSPTGAWGSDEQFF; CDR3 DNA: TGTGCCAGCAGTCCCACAGGGGCCTGGGGGAGCGATGAGCAGTTCTTC
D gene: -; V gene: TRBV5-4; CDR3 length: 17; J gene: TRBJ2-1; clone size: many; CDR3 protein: CASSLGDPGSSYNEQFF; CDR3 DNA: TGTGCCAGCAGCTTGGGTGATCCGGGAAGCTCCTACAATGAGCAGTTCTTC
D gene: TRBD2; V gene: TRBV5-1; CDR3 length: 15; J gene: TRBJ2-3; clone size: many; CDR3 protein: CASMVLAGVPDTQYF; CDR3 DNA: TGCGCCAGCATGGTTCTAGCGGGAGTCCCAGATACGCAGTATTTT
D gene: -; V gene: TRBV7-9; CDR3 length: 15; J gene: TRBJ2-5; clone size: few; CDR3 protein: CASSFEYQRQETQYF; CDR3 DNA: TGTGCCAGCAGCTTTGAGTACCAGCGACAAGAGACCCAGTACTTC
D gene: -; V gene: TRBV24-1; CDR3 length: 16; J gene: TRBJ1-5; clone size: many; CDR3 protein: CATSDPSLSRNQPQHF; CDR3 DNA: TGTGCCACCAGTGATCCTAGTCTCTCTCGCAATCAGCCCCAGCATTTT
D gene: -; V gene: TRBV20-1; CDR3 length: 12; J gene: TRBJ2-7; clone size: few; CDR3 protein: CSAGGPLNEQYF; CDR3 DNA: TGCAGTGCTGGGGGCCCCCTGAACGAGCAGTACTTC
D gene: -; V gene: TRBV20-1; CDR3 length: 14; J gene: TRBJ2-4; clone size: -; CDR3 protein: CSARPSVAKNIQYF; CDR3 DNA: TGCAGTGCTAGACCCTCCGTAGCCAAAAACATTCAGTACTTC
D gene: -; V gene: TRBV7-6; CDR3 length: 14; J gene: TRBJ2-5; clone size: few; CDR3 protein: CASSPLAAGETQYF; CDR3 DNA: TGTGCCAGCAGCCCGTTAGCGGCAGGGGAGACCCAGTACTTC